Listed below are T cell receptor beta chains from one sample, sequenced in a study of shared clonotypes between healthy human individuals. The method was immunoSEQ multiplex PCR; TCRdb's version includes in-frame clones alone and lacks a portion of them. The data contain approximately 1.4 million clones, approximately 98% of them seen just once; the ten biggest clones take up 0.4% to 0.55%. Sequenced material: naive CD4+ T cells sorted from blood. Receptor source: a young man in good health. CDR3s include the opening cysteine and the closing phenylalanine or tryptophan.

cdr3_aa cdr3_length j_call v_call
CASSVGPGGPNEQFF 15 TRBJ2-1 TRBV9
CASSSGYEQYF 11 TRBJ2-7 TRBV27
CASSARPTSLGEQFF 15 TRBJ2-1 TRBV9
CASSTGTENTEAFF 14 TRBJ1-1 TRBV28
CATSRPQGAGETQYF 15 TRBJ2-5 TRBV15
CASSIYGANTEAFF 14 TRBJ1-1 TRBV19
CASSTYRTRVGNQPQHF 17 TRBJ1-5 TRBV11-3
CASNPLRGVTDTQYF 15 TRBJ2-3 TRBV5-1
CASTVDSGRTYYEQYF 16 TRBJ2-7 TRBV2
CASSEGSSEKLFF 13 TRBJ1-4 TRBV25-1
CASSPPTTYNEQFF 14 TRBJ2-1 TRBV18
CASSLANEQFF 11 TRBJ2-1 TRBV11-3
CASSLDRGGSTDTQYF 16 TRBJ2-3 TRBV7-2
CASSVELWVSDNEQFF 16 TRBJ2-1 TRBV9
CASFPNSYNEQFF 13 TRBJ2-1 TRBV18
CAWSLDTNQPQHF 13 TRBJ1-5 TRBV30
CASSFVPGQGSNQPQHF 17 TRBJ1-5 TRBV28
CASSFQGTYEQYF 13 TRBJ2-7 TRBV11-3
CAWTPKWGTIYF 12 TRBJ1-3 TRBV30
CASSRDRVSAVYNEQFF 17 TRBJ2-1 TRBV4-2
CASSSLTGIGEQYF 14 TRBJ2-7 TRBV7-6
CSVVLSQTNTDTQYF 15 TRBJ2-3 TRBV29-1
CASSRNTLDTQYF 13 TRBJ2-3 TRBV14
CASSRQGTNTGELFF 15 TRBJ2-2 TRBV6-5
CASSASSGMNTGELFF 16 TRBJ2-2 TRBV9
CASSLAGHAGELFF 14 TRBJ2-2 TRBV5-1
CASSPTPKKTDTQYF 15 TRBJ2-3 TRBV9
CASSQELMTKNNEQFF 16 TRBJ2-1 TRBV4-3
CASSPGQGEGYEQYF 15 TRBJ2-7 TRBV18
CASTPPAGGYYEQYF 15 TRBJ2-7 TRBV28
CASSQDFALGRTEAFF 16 TRBJ1-1 TRBV14
CAINGQGGSYEQYF 14 TRBJ2-7 TRBV10-3
CASSLDVAGELFF 13 TRBJ2-2 TRBV5-1
CASSQDATGNYGYTF 15 TRBJ1-2 TRBV4-2
CASSLGQGLYNEQFF 15 TRBJ2-1 TRBV5-4
CASRPIIAGGYTYVEQYF 18 TRBJ2-7 TRBV2